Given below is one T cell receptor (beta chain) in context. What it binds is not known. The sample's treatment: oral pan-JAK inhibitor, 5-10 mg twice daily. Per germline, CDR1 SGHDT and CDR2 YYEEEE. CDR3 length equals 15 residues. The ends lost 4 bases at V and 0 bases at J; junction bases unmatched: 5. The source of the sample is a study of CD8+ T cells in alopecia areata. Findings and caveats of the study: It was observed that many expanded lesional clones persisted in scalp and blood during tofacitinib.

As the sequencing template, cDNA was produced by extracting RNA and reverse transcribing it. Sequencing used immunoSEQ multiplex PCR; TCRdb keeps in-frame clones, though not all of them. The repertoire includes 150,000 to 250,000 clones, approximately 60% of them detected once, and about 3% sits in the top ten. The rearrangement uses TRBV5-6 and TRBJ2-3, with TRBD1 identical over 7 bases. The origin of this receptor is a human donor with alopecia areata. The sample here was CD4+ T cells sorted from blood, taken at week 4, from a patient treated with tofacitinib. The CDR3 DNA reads TGTGCCAGCAGCGGGACAGCGGCTAGCACAGATACGCAGTATTTT. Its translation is CASSGTAASTDTQYF.